The clone carrying this TCR beta chain was seen ten or more times. What it binds is not known. No patient received treatment before thyroid surgery. The V gene's germline CDR1 is MNHEY and CDR2 SVGEGT. Trimming cost V 2 bases and J 8 bases, with 21 bases left between them. This CDR3 has 17 residues. This sample was included in a study of metastatic and nonmetastatic thyroid tumors. Notes on the study in general: In blood and tumor, TCR beta diversity was reportedly significantly higher in malignant thyroid tumors than in benign nodules.

TCRdb redid the clone calls on the PCR reads using MiXCR. The data show more than 65,000 clones, approximately 15% seen once. The chain employs TRBV6-2 or TRBV6-3 and TRBJ1-4; D possibly corresponds to TRBD1 (6 bases). The receptor was isolated from a male donor with papillary thyroid cancer or a benign thyroid nodule (not recorded which). Some clones in this sample may be carry-over from other donors' samples. Sequenced material: blood. The CDR3 DNA is TGTGCCAGCAGTTACCCGCTTGGACAGCTGTTGGGGGAAAAACTGTTTTTT. Translated: CASSYPLGQLLGEKLFF.